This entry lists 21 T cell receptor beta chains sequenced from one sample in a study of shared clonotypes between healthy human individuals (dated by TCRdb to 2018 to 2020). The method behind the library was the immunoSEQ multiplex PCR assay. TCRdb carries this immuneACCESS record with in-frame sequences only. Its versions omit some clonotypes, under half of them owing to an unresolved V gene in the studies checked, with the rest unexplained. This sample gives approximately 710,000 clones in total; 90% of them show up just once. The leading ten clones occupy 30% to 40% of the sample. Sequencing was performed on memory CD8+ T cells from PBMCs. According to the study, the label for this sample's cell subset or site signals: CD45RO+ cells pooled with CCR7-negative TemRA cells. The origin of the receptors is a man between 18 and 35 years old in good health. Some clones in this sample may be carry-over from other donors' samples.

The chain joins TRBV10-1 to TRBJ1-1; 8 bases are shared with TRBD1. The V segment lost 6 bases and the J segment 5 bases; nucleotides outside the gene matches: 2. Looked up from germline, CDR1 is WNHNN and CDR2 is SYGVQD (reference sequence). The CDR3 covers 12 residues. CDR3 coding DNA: TGCGCCAGCAGCCAGGGGGCAACTGAAGCTTTCTTT. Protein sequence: CASSQGATEAFF.

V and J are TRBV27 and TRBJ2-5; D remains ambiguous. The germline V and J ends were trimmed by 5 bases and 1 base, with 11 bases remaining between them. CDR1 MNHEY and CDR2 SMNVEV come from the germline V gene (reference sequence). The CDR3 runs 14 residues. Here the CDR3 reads CASSPRVSQETQYF. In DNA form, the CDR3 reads TGTGCCAGCAGTCCCCGCGTTTCCCAAGAGACCCAGTACTTC.

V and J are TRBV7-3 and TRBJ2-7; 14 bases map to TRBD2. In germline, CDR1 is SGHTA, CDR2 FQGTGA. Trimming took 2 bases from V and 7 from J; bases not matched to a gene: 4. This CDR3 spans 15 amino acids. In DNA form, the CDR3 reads TGTGCCAGCAGCTTAGGGACTAGCGGGAGCCCAGAGCAGTACTTC. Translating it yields CASSLGTSGSPEQYF.

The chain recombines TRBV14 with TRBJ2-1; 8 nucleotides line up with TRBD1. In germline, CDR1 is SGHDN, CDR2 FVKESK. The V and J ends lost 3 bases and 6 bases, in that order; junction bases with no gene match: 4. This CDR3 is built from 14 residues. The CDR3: CASSQDREVNEQFF. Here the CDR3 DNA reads TGTGCCAGCAGCCAGGACAGGGAGGTCAATGAGCAGTTCTTC. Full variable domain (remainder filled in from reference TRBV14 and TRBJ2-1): EAGVTQFPSHSVIEKGQTVTLRCDPISGHDNLYWYRRVMGKEIKFLLHFVKESKQDESGMPNNRFLAERTGGTYSTLKVQPAELEDSGVYFCASSQDREVNEQFFGPGTRLTVL.

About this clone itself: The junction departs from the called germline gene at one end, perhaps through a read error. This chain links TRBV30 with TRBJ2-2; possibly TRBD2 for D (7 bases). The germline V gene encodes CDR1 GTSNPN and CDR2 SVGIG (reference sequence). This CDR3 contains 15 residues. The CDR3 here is CAGRVSGGPTGELFF. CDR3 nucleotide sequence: TGTGCCGGGAGGGTATCCGGGGGCCCCACCGGGGAGCTGTTTTTT.

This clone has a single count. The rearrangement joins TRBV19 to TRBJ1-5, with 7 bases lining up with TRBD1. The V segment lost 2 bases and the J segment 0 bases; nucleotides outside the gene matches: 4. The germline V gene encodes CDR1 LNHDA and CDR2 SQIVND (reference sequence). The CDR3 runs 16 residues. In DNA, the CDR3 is TGTGCCAGTAGTATAACAGGGGAAGGTAGCAATCAGCCCCAGCATTTT. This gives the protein CASSITGEGSNQPQHF.

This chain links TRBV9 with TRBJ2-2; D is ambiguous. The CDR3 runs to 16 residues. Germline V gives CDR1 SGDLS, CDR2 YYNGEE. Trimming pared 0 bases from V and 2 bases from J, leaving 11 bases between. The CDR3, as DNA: TGTGCCAGCAGCGTAGGGTGGCAGACTAACACCGGGGAGCTGTTTTTT. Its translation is CASSVGWQTNTGELFF.

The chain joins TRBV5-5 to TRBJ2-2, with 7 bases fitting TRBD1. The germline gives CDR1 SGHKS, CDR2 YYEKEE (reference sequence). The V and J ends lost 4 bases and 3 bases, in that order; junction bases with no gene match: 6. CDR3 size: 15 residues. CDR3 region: CASSEQGKYTGELFF. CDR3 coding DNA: TGTGCCAGCAGCGAACAGGGGAAGTACACCGGGGAGCTGTTTTTT.

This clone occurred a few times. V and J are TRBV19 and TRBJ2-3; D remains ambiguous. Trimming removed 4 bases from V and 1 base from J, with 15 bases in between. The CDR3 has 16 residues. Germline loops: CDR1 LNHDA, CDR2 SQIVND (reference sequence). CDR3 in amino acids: CASSTAFYLGTDTQYF. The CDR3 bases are TGTGCCAGTAGTACCGCCTTCTACCTGGGCACAGATACGCAGTATTTT.

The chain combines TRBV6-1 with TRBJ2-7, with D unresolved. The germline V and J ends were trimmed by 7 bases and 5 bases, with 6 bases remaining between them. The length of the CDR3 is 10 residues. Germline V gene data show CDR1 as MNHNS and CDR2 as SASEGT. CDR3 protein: CASKWNEQYF. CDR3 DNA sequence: TGTGCCAGCAAATGGAACGAGCAGTACTTC.

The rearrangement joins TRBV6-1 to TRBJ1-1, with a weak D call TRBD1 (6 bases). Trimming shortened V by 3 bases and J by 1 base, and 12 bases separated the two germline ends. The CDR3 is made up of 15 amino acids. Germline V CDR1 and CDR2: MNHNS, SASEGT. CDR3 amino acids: CASSEIGRGNTEAFF. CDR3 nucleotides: TGTGCCAGCAGTGAGATCGGCAGGGGGAACACTGAAGCTTTCTTT.

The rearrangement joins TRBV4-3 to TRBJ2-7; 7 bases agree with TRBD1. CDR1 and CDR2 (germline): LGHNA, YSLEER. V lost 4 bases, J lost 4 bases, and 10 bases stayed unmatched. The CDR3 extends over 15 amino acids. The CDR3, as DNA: TGCGCCAGCAGCCGTATACAGGGGACCCAATACGAGCAGTACTTC. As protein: CASSRIQGTQYEQYF.

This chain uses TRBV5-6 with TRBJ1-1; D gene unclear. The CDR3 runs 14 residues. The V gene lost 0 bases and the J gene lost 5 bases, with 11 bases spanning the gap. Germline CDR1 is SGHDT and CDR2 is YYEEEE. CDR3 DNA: TGTGCCAGCAGCTTGGCGGCAGGTATAACTGAAGCTTTCTTT. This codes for CASSLAAGITEAFF.

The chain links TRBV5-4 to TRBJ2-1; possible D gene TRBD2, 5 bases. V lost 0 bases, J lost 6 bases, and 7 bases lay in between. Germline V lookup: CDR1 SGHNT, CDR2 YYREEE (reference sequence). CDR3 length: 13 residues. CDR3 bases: TGTGCCAGCAGCTTGGGACTATTCAATGAGCAGTTCTTC. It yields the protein CASSLGLFNEQFF.

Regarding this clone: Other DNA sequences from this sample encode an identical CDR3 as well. The CDR3 sequence is CASSFSDSNQPQHF. The CDR3 nucleotides read TGTGCCAGCAGTTTTTCCGATAGCAATCAGCCCCAGCATTTT. The chain uses TRBV28 and TRBJ1-5; D is uncertain. V lost 3 bases and J 0 bases, leaving 6 bases between the germline ends. Germline assignment: CDR1 MDHEN and CDR2 SYDVKM. This CDR3 has 14 residues.

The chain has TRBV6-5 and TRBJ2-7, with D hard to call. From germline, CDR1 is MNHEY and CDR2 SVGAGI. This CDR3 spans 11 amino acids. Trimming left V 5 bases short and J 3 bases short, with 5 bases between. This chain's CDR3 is CASSLNYEQYF. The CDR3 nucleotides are TGTGCCAGCAGTCTCAACTACGAGCAGTACTTC.

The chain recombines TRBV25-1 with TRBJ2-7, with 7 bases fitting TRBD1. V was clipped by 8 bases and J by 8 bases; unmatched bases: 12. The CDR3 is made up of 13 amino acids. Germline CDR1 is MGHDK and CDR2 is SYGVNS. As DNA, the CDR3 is TGTGCCAGCCACCCCCGGGACAGTCCTCAGCAGTACTTC. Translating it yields CASHPRDSPQQYF.

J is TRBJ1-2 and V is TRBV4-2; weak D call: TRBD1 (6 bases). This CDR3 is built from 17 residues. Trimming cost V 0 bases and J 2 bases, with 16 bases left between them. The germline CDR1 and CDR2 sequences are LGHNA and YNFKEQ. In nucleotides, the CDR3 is TGTGCCAGCAGCCAAGATTGGCCAGGGGAGGCGAACTATGGCTACACCTTC. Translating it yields CASSQDWPGEANYGYTF.

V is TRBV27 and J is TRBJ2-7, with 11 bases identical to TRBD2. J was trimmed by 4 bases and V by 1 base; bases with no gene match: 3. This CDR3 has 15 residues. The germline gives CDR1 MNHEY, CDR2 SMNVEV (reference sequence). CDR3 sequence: CASSLWLAGGYEQYF. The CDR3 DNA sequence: TGTGCCAGCAGTTTATGGCTAGCGGGAGGTTACGAGCAGTACTTC.

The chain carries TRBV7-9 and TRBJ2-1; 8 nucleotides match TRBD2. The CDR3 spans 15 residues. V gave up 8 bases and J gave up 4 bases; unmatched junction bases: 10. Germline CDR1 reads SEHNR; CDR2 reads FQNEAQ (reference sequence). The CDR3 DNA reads TGTGCCAGCTTCCCACCGGGGGGGGTATACAATGAGCAGTTCTTC. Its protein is CASFPPGGVYNEQFF. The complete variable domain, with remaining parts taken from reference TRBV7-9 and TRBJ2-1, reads DTGVSQNPRHKITKRGQNVTFRCDPISEHNRLYWYRQTLGQGPEFLTYFQNEAQLEKSRLLSDRFSAERPKGSFSTLEIQRTEQGDSAMYLCASFPPGGVYNEQFFGPGTRLTVL.

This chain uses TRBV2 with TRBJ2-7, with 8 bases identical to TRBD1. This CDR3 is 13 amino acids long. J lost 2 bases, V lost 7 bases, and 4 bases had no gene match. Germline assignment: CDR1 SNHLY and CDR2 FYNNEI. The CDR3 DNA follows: TGTGCCAGCATGGACAGGGCTACCTACGAGCAGTACTTC. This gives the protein CASMDRATYEQYF. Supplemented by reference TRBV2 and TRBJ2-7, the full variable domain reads EPEVTQTPSHQVTQMGQEVILRCVPISNHLYFYWYRQILGQKVEFLVSFYNNEISEKSEIFDDQFSVERPDGSNFTLKIRSTKLEDSAMYFCASMDRATYEQYFGPGTRLTVT.